A single sample is the source of the 23 T cell receptor beta chains below, sequenced in a study of beta chain features in type 1 diabetes. Every isolated RNA sample was fully reverse transcribed, so sequencing captured expressed TCRB transcripts. Profiling relied on immunoSEQ multiplex PCR, and the TCRdb table lists in-frame clones only, not all of them. This table holds under 550,000 clones, roughly 11% found once. The specimen sequenced was naive CD4+ T cells from blood. The receptors here all came from a woman younger than 30 in good health.

This clone was seen a handful of times. The gene calls are TRBV5-1 and TRBJ2-1; maybe TRBD2 (5 bases). From germline, CDR1 is SGHRS and CDR2 YFSETQ. The germline V and J ends were trimmed by 4 bases and 3 bases, with 20 bases remaining between them. The CDR3 extends over 17 amino acids. CDR3 region: CASSAFSSPGIYNEQFF. The CDR3 coding sequence is TGCGCCAGCAGCGCCTTTAGTAGTCCGGGAATCTACAATGAGCAGTTCTTC.

This clone was observed a few times. This chain links TRBV7-2 with TRBJ2-7; D unresolved. V was clipped by 2 bases and J by 7 bases, with 12 bases between them. There are 13 residues in the CDR3. Germline CDR1 reads SGHTA; CDR2 reads FQGNSA. CDR3: CASSLRAVGEQYV. CDR3 nucleotides: TGTGCCAGCAGCTTAAGGGCTGTGGGGGAGCAGTACGTC.

There are a few counts of this clone. J is TRBJ2-3 and V is TRBV7-2, with 9 bases aligning to TRBD1. The CDR3 runs 13 residues. Germline V gene data show CDR1 as SGHTA and CDR2 as FQGNSA. After removal of 5 bases from V and 13 bases from J, the junction contained 10 bases not matched to a gene. The CDR3 loop is CASSPQQGQGKYF. DNA of the CDR3: TGTGCCAGCAGCCCACAACAGGGACAGGGAAAGTATTTT.

This clone was counted only a few times. The chain is built from TRBV7-2 and TRBJ2-1; no clear D. The CDR3 runs 17 residues. From germline, CDR1 is SGHTA and CDR2 FQGNSA. Trimming stripped 3 bases from V and 0 bases from J, with 15 bases between. Here the CDR3 reads CASSFQAGPGSYNEQFF. Written as DNA, the CDR3 is TGTGCCAGCAGCTTCCAAGCTGGGCCCGGCTCCTACAATGAGCAGTTCTTC. Full variable domain (remainder filled in from reference TRBV7-2 and TRBJ2-1): GAGVSQSPSNKVTEKGKDVELRCDPISGHTALYWYRQSLGQGLEFLIYFQGNSAPDKSGLPSDRFSAERTGGSVSTLTIQRTQQEDSAVYLCASSFQAGPGSYNEQFFGPGTRLTVL.

The sample holds a few counts of this clone. The gene calls are TRBV29-1 and TRBJ1-1; tentatively, D is TRBD1 (5 bases). This CDR3 has 12 amino acids. Germline values: CDR1 SQVTM, CDR2 ANQGSEA. V dropped 6 bases and J dropped 3 bases, with 11 bases sitting between them. The CDR3 nucleotides read TGCAGCGTGGACATGGCATACACTGAAGCTTTCTTT. This translates into CSVDMAYTEAFF.

The chain combines TRBV29-1 with TRBJ2-5; 9 bases agree with TRBD1. The germline V gene encodes CDR1 SQVTM and CDR2 ANQGSEA. The CDR3 loop spans 13 amino acids. Trimming removed 6 bases from V and 5 bases from J; junction bases left unmatched: 7. CDR3 coding DNA: TGCAGCGTGGGGACAGGGATTTTTGAGACCCAGTACTTC. Translation gives CSVGTGIFETQYF.

The CDR3 DNA reads TGTGCCAGCAGTTCCCTCGGGACAGGGAACACTGAAGCTTTCTTT. Translating gives CASSSLGTGNTEAFF. The chain combines TRBV6-5 with TRBJ1-1; TRBD1 agrees at 8 bases. The V and J ends lost 4 bases and 1 base, in that order; junction bases with no gene match: 5. The CDR3 is made up of 15 amino acids. Germline CDR1 reads MNHEY; CDR2 reads SVGAGI.

The rearrangement joins TRBV6-6 to TRBJ2-7; the match to TRBD2 covers 7 bases. Germline CDR1 reads MNHNY; CDR2 reads SVGAGI (reference sequence). The ends lost 7 bases at V and 5 bases at J; junction bases unmatched: 8. This CDR3 has 13 amino acids. The CDR3 region has the DNA TGTGCCAGCAAAGGCGGGAGTGTAGACGAGCAGTACTTC. Its protein is CASKGGSVDEQYF.

There are a few counts of this clone. The gene calls are TRBV19 and TRBJ2-7; D tentatively reads TRBD1 or TRBD2 (5 bases each). With 9 bases removed from V and 6 bases from J, the gap between germline ends came to 24 bases. This CDR3 is built from 15 residues. The germline V gene encodes CDR1 LNHDA and CDR2 SQIVND (reference sequence). CDR3 DNA: TGTGCCAGCACTAAGGGAATGGATTGGGGACGCGAGCAGTACTTC. It specifies CASTKGMDWGREQYF.

In this sample, this clone turned up a few times. The chain links TRBV28 to TRBJ1-6; 7 positions match TRBD1. V shed 11 bases, J shed 9 bases, and the junction held 13 bases outside the gene matches. From germline, CDR1 is MDHEN and CDR2 SYDVKM. The CDR3 loop spans 14 amino acids. This CDR3 is CASHSGTVSSPLHF. In nucleotides, the CDR3 is TGTGCCTCCCACTCCGGGACAGTGAGTTCACCCCTCCACTTT.

This clone appeared a few times. This chain links TRBV27 with TRBJ2-6; maybe TRBD1 (5 bases). CDR1 MNHEY and CDR2 SMNVEV come from the germline V gene (reference sequence). This CDR3 is built from 16 residues. V was pared by 5 bases and J by 2 bases, with 13 bases between. The CDR3: CASSPTGRAGANVLTF. CDR3 nucleotide sequence: TGTGCCAGCAGTCCCACTGGCAGGGCTGGGGCCAACGTCCTGACTTTC. The variable domain in full, completed from reference TRBV27 and TRBJ2-6, reads EAQVTQNPRYLITVTGKKLTVTCSQNMNHEYMSWYRQDPGLGLRQIYYSMNVEVTDKGDVPEGYKVSRKEKRNFPLILESPSPNQTSLYFCASSPTGRAGANVLTFGAGSRLTVL.

The chain combines TRBV13 with TRBJ2-7, with D tentatively TRBD1 (6 bases). Trimming stripped 5 bases from V and 4 bases from J, with 12 bases between. This CDR3 has 13 amino acids. Germline V gene data show CDR1 as PRHDT and CDR2 as FYEKMQ (reference sequence). The CDR3 sequence is CASSPWDIYEQYF. The CDR3 nucleotides are TGTGCCAGCAGCCCATGGGACATTTACGAGCAGTACTTC.

V is TRBV2 and J is TRBJ1-2, with unresolved D. The CDR3 loop spans 13 amino acids. Per the germline V gene, CDR1 is SNHLY and CDR2 is FYNNEI. With 9 bases removed from V and 2 bases from J, the gap between germline ends came to 13 bases. The CDR3: CARRTDMNYGYTF. CDR3 bases: TGTGCCAGACGCACAGATATGAACTATGGCTACACCTTC.

J is TRBJ2-5 and V is TRBV15; 7 bases are a match to TRBD2. The CDR3 length is 15 residues. The V gene end was trimmed by 8 bases and the J gene end by 7 bases; junction bases not matched to a gene: 16. Germline V gives CDR1 LNHNV, CDR2 YYDKDF (reference sequence). The CDR3 protein is CATAVGSTSAGTQYF. The CDR3 bases are TGTGCCACCGCAGTGGGCTCTACTAGCGCTGGGACCCAGTACTTC.

This clone was found a few times. The chain uses TRBV2 and TRBJ2-7; 7 nucleotides line up with TRBD1. Germline CDR1 and CDR2: SNHLY and FYNNEI. Trimming took 6 bases from V and 2 from J; bases not matched to a gene: 7. The CDR3 is made up of 14 amino acids. CDR3 DNA: TGTGCCAGCAGGGTCGGGACAGCTGCCTACGAGCAGTACTTC. It is translated as CASRVGTAAYEQYF.

J is TRBJ2-3 and V is TRBV18; TRBD1 matches at 10 bases. The CDR3 spans 14 residues. Per germline, CDR1 KGHSH and CDR2 LQKENI. Trimming removed 4 bases from V and 5 bases from J; junction bases left unmatched: 3. Here the CDR3 reads CASSQDRGRDTQYF. CDR3 nucleotides: TGTGCCAGCTCACAAGACAGGGGGCGAGATACGCAGTATTTT.

V is TRBV19 and J is TRBJ2-6; D unclear. Trimming shortened V by 9 bases and J by 0 bases, and 12 bases separated the two germline ends. The germline gives CDR1 LNHDA, CDR2 SQIVND (reference sequence). The CDR3 consists of 15 residues. The CDR3 sequence is CASRLGDSGANVLTF. CDR3 nucleotides: TGTGCCAGCCGGCTGGGCGACTCTGGGGCCAACGTCCTGACTTTC.

The chain recombines TRBV5-1 with TRBJ2-3; perhaps TRBD1 as D (6 bases). Trimming pared 5 bases from V and 1 base from J, leaving 14 bases between. Germline CDR1 and CDR2: SGHRS and YFSETQ. The CDR3 has 15 residues. The CDR3 here is CASREQGFGTDTQYF. The CDR3 DNA follows: TGCGCCAGCAGGGAACAGGGATTTGGCACAGATACGCAGTATTTT.

The rearrangement uses TRBV7-2 and TRBJ2-7; weak D call: TRBD1 (5 bases). The germline gives CDR1 SGHTA, CDR2 FQGNSA. The V gene lost 4 bases and the J gene lost 5 bases, with 21 bases spanning the gap. CDR3 size: 16 residues. The CDR3 reads CASSYQGRVGIDEQYV. The CDR3 region has the DNA TGTGCCAGCAGCTACCAGGGCAGGGTAGGAATCGACGAGCAGTACGTC.

This clone was seen only a few times. The V and J genes are TRBV2 and TRBJ2-2; maybe TRBD2 (6 bases). Germline CDR1 is SNHLY and CDR2 is FYNNEI. CDR3 length: 13 residues. Trimming cost V 10 bases and J 4 bases, with 13 bases left between them. Written as DNA, the CDR3 is TGTGCCACGCGGGACGCCCGCACCGGGGAGCTGTTTTTT. It encodes CATRDARTGELFF.

J is TRBJ1-6 and V is TRBV7-3; tentative D call: TRBD1 (5 bases). The CDR3 totals 14 residues. Trimming cost V 5 bases and J 9 bases, with 14 bases left between them. From germline, CDR1 is SGHTA and CDR2 FQGTGA. The CDR3 bases are TGTGCCAGCAGCCCCGGGGCTCGGGGTTCACCCCTCCACTTT. Protein: CASSPGARGSPLHF.

This rearrangement joins TRBV5-6 to TRBJ1-1; 7 bases map to TRBD1. This CDR3 contains 15 residues. Trimming cost V 4 bases and J 0 bases; bases outside gene matches: 6. Germline-derived CDR1 and CDR2 are SGHDT and YYEEEE. CDR3 DNA: TGTGCCAGCAGCCGATATGGGACAGTGAACACTGAAGCTTTCTTT. This sequence encodes CASSRYGTVNTEAFF.

A few counts support this clone. This chain links TRBV5-1 with TRBJ2-1; TRBD2 aligns across 12 bases. The CDR3 contains 17 residues. V was pared by 3 bases and J by 8 bases, with 12 bases of the junction left unmatched. Germline CDR1 is SGHRS and CDR2 is YFSETQ. The CDR3 is CASSWLSGLAGWDEQFF. CDR3 DNA: TGCGCCAGCAGCTGGTTATCGGGACTAGCGGGTTGGGATGAGCAGTTCTTC. Combining the CDR3 with reference TRBV5-1 and TRBJ2-1 gives the whole variable domain KAGVTQTPRYLIKTRGQQVTLSCSPISGHRSVSWYQQTPGQGLQFLFEYFSETQRNKGNFPGRFSGRQFSNSRSEMNVSTLELGDSALYLCASSWLSGLAGWDEQFFGPGTRLTVL.